This T cell receptor beta chain is drawn from a study of T cells in localized non-small cell lung cancer. Overall study results and limits: Increased T cell density in blood showed an association with longer overall survival.

Generated by immunoSEQ multiplex PCR, the TCRdb table keeps only in-frame clones and is missing some. The table lists more than 100,000 clones, about 89% of them singletons. Points on this clone: Its matching antigen is unknown.

The germline CDR1 and CDR2 sequences are SGHRS and YFSETQ. Trimming shortened V by 4 bases and J by 0 bases, and 13 bases separated the two germline ends. CDR3 size: 16 residues. The chain recombines TRBV5-1 with TRBJ1-4; D is ambiguous. The clonotype originates from a female donor over 55 with stage I lung adenocarcinoma. The material was peripheral blood, obtained before any cancer treatment. Here the CDR3 reads CASSVEGASTNEKLFF. The CDR3 DNA reads as TGCGCCAGCAGCGTGGAGGGAGCTTCAACTAATGAAAAACTGTTTTTT. Variable domain in full (rest from reference TRBV5-1 and TRBJ1-4): KAGVTQTPRYLIKTRGQQVTLSCSPISGHRSVSWYQQTPGQGLQFLFEYFSETQRNKGNFPGRFSGRQFSNSRSEMNVSTLELGDSALYLCASSVEGASTNEKLFFGSGTQLSVL.